This T cell receptor beta chain was documented in a study of identical twins (dated by TCRdb to 2015 to 2016). Concerning the study at large: To test whether fetal clonotypes persist, this study deep-sequenced TCR alpha and beta repertoires from monozygotic twins, from unrelated adults of various ages, and from cord blood. To rule out contamination, the twin experiments were replicated at different times with different library preparation protocols.

Library construction relied on 5' RACE. Sequencing relied on an Illumina HiSeq 2000. Template switching added a universal primer binding site, and the final cDNA carried a unique molecular identifier that allowed TCR cDNA molecules to be counted accurately. First-strand cDNA for TCR alpha and beta chains was synthesized from specific primers in the conserved constant-segment region. To control for contamination, each cDNA library was double barcoded with a SMART-Mk sample barcode plus Illumina barcodes. TruSeq adapter sequences, together with Illumina sample barcodes, were added in two successive PCR steps. The Illumina HiSeq platform was used with custom primers to sequence TCR alpha and beta cDNA libraries. As for the authors' bioinformatics: Raw reads were processed with MiGEC to extract unique molecular identifiers, and MiXCR was used to determine CDR3 positions. For each individual, recombination models were inferred using an EM algorithm with the repgenHMM and IGoR tools. The tcR package in R was used for shared clonotype analysis, with sharing normalized by the product of cloneset sizes. Out-of-frame nonproductive sequences were analyzed to study raw recombination free of thymic and clonal selection effects. TCRdb cleaned the public reads at Q25 with fastp, built clones with MiXCR and kept in-frame beta chains. Each CDR3 protein appears once, grouped with its most common genes and DNA. The V and J calls, along with clone size, are taken from TCRdb and not from the paper's own processing. The sample profile shows under 900,000 distinct CDR3 sequences; about 12% of them were found once. The top ten clonotypes cover 1.5% to 2% of the sample.

Beyond this particular receptor, the publication reports: Excess twin sharing in beta out-of-frame sequences was weaker because fewer shared sequences lowered the signal-to-noise ratio. Compared with coincidental sharing between unrelated individuals, an excess of low generation-probability sequences was observed among out-of-frame TCR alpha sequences shared between twins. Conclusions relied on cross-sectional statistical analysis, since the same donors could not be followed over many years. In monozygotic twins, out-of-frame TCR alpha sharing was systematically underestimated by recombination models, although the models agreed with sharing between unrelated individuals. Fewer insertions were carried by abundant cord blood beta clonotypes, a similar but weaker trend appeared in young adult naive repertoires, and no such trend appeared in memory repertoires. Zero-insertion analyses could be partly confounded by invariant T cells such as MAIT and iNKT, though diverse VJ usage argued against such confounding for most clonotypes.

From its cysteine to its phenylalanine, the CDR3 spans 15 amino acids. The read is trimmed to its CDR3 DNA, 45 bases read in frame from base 1. Cut back by 6 bases and 0 bases, the V and J ends lie 17 bases apart. CDR1 is given as DFQATT and CDR2 as SNEGSKA, both from the germline V gene (reference sequence). This clonotype was observed a few times. Its antigen remains unidentified. Per-nucleotide qualities are absent, and no much larger clonotype sits a single base away. All donors were healthy Caucasians. Three pairs of female monozygotic twins, all aged about 18 to 30 years, were included in the twin cohort. Peripheral blood mononuclear cells were the source from which RNA for the TCR libraries was isolated. These same data were also listed under a study on yellow fever vaccine responses in identical twins. As the second study states: The T cell response to vaccination in identical twins was reported by the authors to appear partly convergent and partly personalized. In identical twins, the study followed T cell clones that responded to the vaccine with precision.

Material: PBMCs. This chain joins TRBV20-1 to TRBJ1-2; TRBD1 could be the D gene, as 5 bases match. The TCR comes from a woman under 30 in good health. The nucleotides are TGCAGTGCGAGATCTACAGGAGAGACTAACTATGGCTACACCTTC. Translation gives CSARSTGETNYGYTF.